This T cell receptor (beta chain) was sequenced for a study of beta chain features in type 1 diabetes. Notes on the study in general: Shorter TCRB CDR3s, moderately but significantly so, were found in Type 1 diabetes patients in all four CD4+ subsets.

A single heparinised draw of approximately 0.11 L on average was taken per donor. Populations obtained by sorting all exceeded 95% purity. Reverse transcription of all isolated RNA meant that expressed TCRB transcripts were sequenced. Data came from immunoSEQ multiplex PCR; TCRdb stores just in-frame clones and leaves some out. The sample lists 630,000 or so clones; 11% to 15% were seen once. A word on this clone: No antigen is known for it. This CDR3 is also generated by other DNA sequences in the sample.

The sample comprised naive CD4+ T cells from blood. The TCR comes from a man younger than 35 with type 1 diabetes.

CDR3 protein: CASSQGSSYEQYF. CDR3 sequence (DNA): TGCGCCAGCAGCCAGGGGAGCTCCTACGAGCAGTACTTC. The rearrangement uses TRBV4-1 and TRBJ2-7; the D gene is possibly TRBD2 (5 bases). In germline, CDR1 is MGHRA, CDR2 YSYEKL. The CDR3 has 13 residues. V lost 3 bases, J lost 0 bases, and 6 bases lay in between.